The source of this T cell receptor beta chain is a study of graft-versus-host responses after intestinal transplantation. This clone appeared once. Its antigen is currently unknown. The CDR3 totals 15 residues. V was shortened by 3 bases and J by 1 base, with 12 bases between the two germline ends. The germline V gene encodes CDR1 MDHEN and CDR2 SYDVKM. The table came from immunoSEQ multiplex PCR; TCRdb's copy has only in-frame clones and leaves some out. The sample carries 78,000 or so clones, around 90% recorded once. The chain uses TRBV28 and TRBJ1-1; D is uncertain. This TCR was recovered from a human donor who was the organ donor for an intestinal transplant. The sequencing used unstimulated CD8+ T cells sorted from spleen or lymph node cells, collected before transplant. The CDR3 coding sequence is TGTGCCAGCAGTTTGGAGGAGGGTAGGAACACTGAAGCTTTCTTT. This codes for CASSLEEGRNTEAFF.